The entry that follows covers one T cell receptor (beta chain) sequence. Its antigen remains unknown. This specimen belongs to a study of T cell responses to AZD1222 COVID-19 vaccine. The overall study: Second-dose intervals near 4 or 12 weeks were combined. Study observations and caveats: Only a handful of individuals given AZD1222 were seropositive at baseline.

TCRdb keeps only in-frame clones here, not all; method: immunoSEQ multiplex PCR. The sample consists of more than 120,000 clones, about 93% of them appearing once. The clonotype comes from an adult in good health. Sample: peripheral blood, taken on day 0 of AZD1222 vaccination.

In DNA, the CDR3 is TGTGCCAGCAGTTTTTATGGCTCCTATAATTCACCCCTCCACTTT. Its protein is CASSFYGSYNSPLHF. The chain joins TRBV28 to TRBJ1-6; D gene unclear. V lost 3 bases and J lost 0, with 6 bases in between. Germline CDR1 is MDHEN and CDR2 is SYDVKM. This CDR3 has 15 residues.